This T cell receptor beta chain was sequenced for a study of T cell changes during pregnancy in multiple sclerosis. This clone was seen once. Repertoires were generated with immunoSEQ multiplex PCR, while TCRdb's copy carries only in-frame clones and drops some. The sample shows 65,000 to 75,000 clones, approximately 91% of them seen only once. The sample here was peripheral blood, taken in the second trimester of pregnancy. This clonotype was sampled from a female donor with multiple sclerosis, enrolled in a pregnancy study.

The CDR3 here is CASSLGGWAQYF. CDR3 bases: TGTGCCAGCAGCTTGGGGGGATGGGCCCAGTACTTC. V gene TRBV7-2 combines with J gene TRBJ2-5; perhaps TRBD2 as D (6 bases). The V end was cut by 3 bases, the J end by 9 bases, with 11 bases between. CDR3 size: 12 residues. Germline-derived CDR1 and CDR2 are SGHTA and FQGNSA.